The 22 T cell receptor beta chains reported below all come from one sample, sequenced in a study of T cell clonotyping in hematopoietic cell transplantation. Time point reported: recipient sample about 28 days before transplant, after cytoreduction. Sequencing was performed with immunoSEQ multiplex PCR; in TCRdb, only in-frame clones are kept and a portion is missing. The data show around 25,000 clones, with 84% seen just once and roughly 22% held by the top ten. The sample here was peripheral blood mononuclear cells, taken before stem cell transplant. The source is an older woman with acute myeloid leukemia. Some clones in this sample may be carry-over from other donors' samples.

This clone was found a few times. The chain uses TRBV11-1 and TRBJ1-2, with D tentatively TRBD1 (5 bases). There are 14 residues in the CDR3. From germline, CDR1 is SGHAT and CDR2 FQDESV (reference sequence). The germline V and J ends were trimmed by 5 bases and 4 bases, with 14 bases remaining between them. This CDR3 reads CASSQSGAPYGYTF. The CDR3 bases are TGTGCCAGCAGCCAAAGCGGGGCGCCCTATGGCTACACCTTC. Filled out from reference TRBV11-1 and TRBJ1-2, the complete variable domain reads EAEVAQSPRYKITEKSQAVAFWCDPISGHATLYWYRQILGQGPELLVQFQDESVVDDSQLPKDRFSAERLKGVDSTLKIQPAELGDSAMYLCASSQSGAPYGYTFGSGTRLTVV.

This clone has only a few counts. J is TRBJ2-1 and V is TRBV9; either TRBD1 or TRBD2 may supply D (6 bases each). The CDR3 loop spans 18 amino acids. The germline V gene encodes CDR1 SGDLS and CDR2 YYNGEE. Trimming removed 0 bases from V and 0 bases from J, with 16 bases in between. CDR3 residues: CASSVVPLGGSSYNEQFF. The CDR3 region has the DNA TGTGCCAGCAGCGTAGTACCATTAGGGGGGAGCTCCTACAATGAGCAGTTCTTC.

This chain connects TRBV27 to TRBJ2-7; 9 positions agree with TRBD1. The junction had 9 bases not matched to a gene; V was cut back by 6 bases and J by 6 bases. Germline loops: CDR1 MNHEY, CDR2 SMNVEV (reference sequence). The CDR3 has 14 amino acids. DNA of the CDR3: TGTGCCAGCAGGGGACAGGGCCTGGGGCTCGAGCAGTACTTC. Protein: CASRGQGLGLEQYF.

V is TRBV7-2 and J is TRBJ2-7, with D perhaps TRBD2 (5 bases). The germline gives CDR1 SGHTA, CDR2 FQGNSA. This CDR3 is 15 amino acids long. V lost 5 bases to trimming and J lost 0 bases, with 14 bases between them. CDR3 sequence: CASSPSTGVSYEQYF. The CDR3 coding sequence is TGTGCCAGCAGCCCATCTACCGGGGTCTCCTACGAGCAGTACTTC.

CDR3 in amino acids: CASSPEAGNEQYF. As DNA, the CDR3 is TGTGCCAGCAGCCCAGAGGCAGGGAACGAGCAGTACTTC. V and J are TRBV11-3 and TRBJ2-7; maybe TRBD1 (5 bases). The CDR3 runs to 13 residues. Per germline, CDR1 SGHNT and CDR2 YENEEA. V was cut by 5 bases and J by 5 bases, with 13 bases left in between.

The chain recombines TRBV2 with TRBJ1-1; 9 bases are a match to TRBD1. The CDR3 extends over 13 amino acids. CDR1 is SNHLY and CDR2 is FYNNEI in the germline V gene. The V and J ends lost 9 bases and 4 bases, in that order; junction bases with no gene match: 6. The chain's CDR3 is CARPRTGATEAFF. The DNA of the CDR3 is TGTGCCAGGCCCAGGACAGGGGCCACTGAAGCTTTCTTT.

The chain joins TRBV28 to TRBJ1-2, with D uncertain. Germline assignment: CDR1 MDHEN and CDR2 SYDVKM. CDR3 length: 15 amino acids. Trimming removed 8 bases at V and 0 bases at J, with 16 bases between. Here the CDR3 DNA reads TGTGCCAGCTTCGGCGGGCAGGCCGCTAACTATGGCTACACCTTC. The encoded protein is CASFGGQAANYGYTF.

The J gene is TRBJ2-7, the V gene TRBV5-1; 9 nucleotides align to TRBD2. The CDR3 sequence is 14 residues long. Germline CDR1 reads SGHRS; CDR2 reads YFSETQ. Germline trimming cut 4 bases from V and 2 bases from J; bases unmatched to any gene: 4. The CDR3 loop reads CASSPSGTAYEQYF. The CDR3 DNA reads TGCGCCAGCAGCCCTAGCGGGACCGCCTACGAGCAGTACTTC.

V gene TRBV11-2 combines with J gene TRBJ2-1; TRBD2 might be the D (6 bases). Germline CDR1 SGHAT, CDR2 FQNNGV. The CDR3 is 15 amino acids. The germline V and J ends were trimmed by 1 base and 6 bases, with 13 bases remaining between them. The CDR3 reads CASSLGDGRGNEQFF. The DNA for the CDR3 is TGTGCCAGCAGCTTAGGTGACGGGAGAGGCAATGAGCAGTTCTTC.

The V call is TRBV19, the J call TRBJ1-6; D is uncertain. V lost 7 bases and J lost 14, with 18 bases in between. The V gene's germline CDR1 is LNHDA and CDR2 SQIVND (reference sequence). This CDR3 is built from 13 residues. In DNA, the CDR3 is TGTGCCAGTAAGACCCGGGATTCGTGGGCCCTCCACTTT. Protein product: CASKTRDSWALHF.

The CDR3 spells CASSIINSREGYTF. For the CDR3, the DNA is TGTGCCAGTAGTATTATTAACAGCCGGGAGGGCTACACCTTC. The chain employs TRBV19 and TRBJ1-2, with no clear D. The CDR3 runs 14 residues. Looked up from germline, CDR1 is LNHDA and CDR2 is SQIVND (reference sequence). Trimming took 3 bases from V and 8 from J, leaving 16 bases between them.

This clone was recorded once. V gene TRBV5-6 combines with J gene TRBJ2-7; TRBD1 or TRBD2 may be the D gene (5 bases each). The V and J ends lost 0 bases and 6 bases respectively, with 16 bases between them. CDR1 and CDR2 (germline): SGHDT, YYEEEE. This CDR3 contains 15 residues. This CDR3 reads CASSLGGLTGPEQYF. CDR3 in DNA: TGTGCCAGCAGCTTGGGAGGACTTACGGGACCCGAGCAGTACTTC.

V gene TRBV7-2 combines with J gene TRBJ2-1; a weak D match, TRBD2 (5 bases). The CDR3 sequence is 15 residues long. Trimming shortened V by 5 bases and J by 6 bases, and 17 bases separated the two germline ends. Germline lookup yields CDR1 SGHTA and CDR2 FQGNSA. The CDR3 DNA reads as TGTGCCAGCAGCGACCGGGCGCAGAGGGCCAATGAGCAGTTCTTC. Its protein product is CASSDRAQRANEQFF.

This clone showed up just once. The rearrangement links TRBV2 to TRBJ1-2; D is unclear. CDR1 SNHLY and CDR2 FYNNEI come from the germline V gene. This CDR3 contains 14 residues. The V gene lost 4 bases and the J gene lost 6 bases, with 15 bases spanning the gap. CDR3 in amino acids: CASSGEQPSDGYTF. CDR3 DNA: TGTGCCAGCAGTGGGGAACAACCTAGTGATGGCTACACCTTC. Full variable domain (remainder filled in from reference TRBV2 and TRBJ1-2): EPEVTQTPSHQVTQMGQEVILRCVPISNHLYFYWYRQILGQKVEFLVSFYNNEISEKSEIFDDQFSVERPDGSNFTLKIRSTKLEDSAMYFCASSGEQPSDGYTFGSGTRLTVV.

CDR3 sequence: CASSRDRGPSPLHF. Written as DNA, the CDR3 is TGTGCCAGCAGCCGGGACAGGGGGCCTTCACCCCTCCACTTT. The chain carries TRBV7-2 and TRBJ1-6; TRBD1 matches at 12 bases. V lost 5 bases, J lost 9 bases, and 2 bases stayed unmatched. Looked up from germline, CDR1 is SGHTA and CDR2 is FQGNSA. This CDR3 spans 14 amino acids.

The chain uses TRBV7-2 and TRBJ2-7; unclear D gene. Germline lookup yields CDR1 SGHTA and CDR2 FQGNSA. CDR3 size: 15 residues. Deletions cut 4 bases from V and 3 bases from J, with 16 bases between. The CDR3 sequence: CASSYRGTSFYEQYF. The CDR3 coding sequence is TGTGCCAGCAGCTATCGAGGAACCAGTTTCTACGAGCAGTACTTC.

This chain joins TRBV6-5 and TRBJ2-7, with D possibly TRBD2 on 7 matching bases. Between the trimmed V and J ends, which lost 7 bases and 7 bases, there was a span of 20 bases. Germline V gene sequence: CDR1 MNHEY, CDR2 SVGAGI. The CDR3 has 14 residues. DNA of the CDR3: TGTGCCAGCACAAATCCTGTCGGGGGGCGTGAGCAGTACTTC. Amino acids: CASTNPVGGREQYF.

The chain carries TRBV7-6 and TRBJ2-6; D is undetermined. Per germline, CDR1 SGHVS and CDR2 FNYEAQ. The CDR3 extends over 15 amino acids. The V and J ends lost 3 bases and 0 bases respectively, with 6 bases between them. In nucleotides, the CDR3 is TGTGCCAGCAGCTTCGATAACTCTGGGGCCAACGTCCTGACTTTC. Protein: CASSFDNSGANVLTF.

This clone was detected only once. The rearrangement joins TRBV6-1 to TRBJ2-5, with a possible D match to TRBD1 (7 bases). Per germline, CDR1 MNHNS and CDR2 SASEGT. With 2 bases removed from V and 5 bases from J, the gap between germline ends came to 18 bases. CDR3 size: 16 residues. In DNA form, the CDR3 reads TGTGCCAGCAGTGAATGGCAGGGGGGTAGGCGGGAGACCCAGTACTTC. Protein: CASSEWQGGRRETQYF.

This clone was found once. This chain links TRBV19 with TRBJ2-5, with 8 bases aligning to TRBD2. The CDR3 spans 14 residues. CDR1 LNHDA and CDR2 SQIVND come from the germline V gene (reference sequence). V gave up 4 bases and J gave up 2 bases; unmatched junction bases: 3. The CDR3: CASSNQRGQETQYF. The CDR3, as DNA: TGTGCCAGTAGTAACCAGCGGGGGCAAGAGACCCAGTACTTC.

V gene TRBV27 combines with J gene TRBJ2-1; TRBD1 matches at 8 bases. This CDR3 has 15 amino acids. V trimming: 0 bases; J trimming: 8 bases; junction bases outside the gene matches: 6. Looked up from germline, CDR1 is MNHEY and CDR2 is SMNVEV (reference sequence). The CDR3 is CASSLSGTGIHEQFF. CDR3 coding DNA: TGTGCCAGCAGTTTATCCGGGACAGGAATCCATGAGCAGTTCTTC.

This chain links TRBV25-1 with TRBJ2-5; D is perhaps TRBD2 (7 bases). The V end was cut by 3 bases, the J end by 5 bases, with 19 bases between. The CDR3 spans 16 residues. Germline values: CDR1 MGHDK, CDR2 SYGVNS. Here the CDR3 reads CASSDGTGGGDETQYF. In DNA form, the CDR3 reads TGTGCCAGCAGTGACGGTACGGGCGGGGGCGATGAGACCCAGTACTTC.